The present T cell receptor beta chain was sequenced within a study of blood T cell repertoires in COVID-19 (dated by TCRdb to about 2020). In the study overall: Collaborator samples came from the United States, Italy and Spain and covered acute and convalescent phases of COVID-19. A freely available public database, intended as a resource for researchers studying the immune response to SARS-CoV-2, is where the repertoires were released. The samples were drawn from two sources: the first 160 participants of the ongoing ImmuneRACE study, and 1,200 or so subjects contributed by 6 global collaborators. A de-identified subject ID, COVID-19 status, age in years and sex were almost always included in the sample metadata. The prospective study material was composed of cDNA or gDNA derived from T cells, B-cell-depleted T cells, or PBMCs. The dataset comprised deeply sampled blood TCRbeta repertoires from subjects exposed to, actively infected with, or recovered from COVID-19. HLA class I and class II types, where available, came from metadata supplied by the sample provider rather than from assay-based typing.

In Seattle, one collaborating source enrolled patients while the infection was active and tracked those patients longitudinally over the course of disease. The collaborating institutions used their own protocols to collect whole blood in K2EDTA tubes. For TCRbeta analysis, collaborator samples were shipped as frozen whole blood, as isolated PBMCs, or as DNA extracted from either sample type. Concerning this clone: Its antigen remains undetermined. No qualities accompany the bases; no much larger clone lies one base away.

Broad study findings and their caveats: Clinical and demographic metadata were provided uncurated, with the amount varying by source and participant.

V is reduced by 5 bases and J by 8 bases, leaving a spacing of 8 bases between them. For CDR1 and CDR2, the germline V gene lists KGHDR and SFDVKD. The CDR3, from cysteine to phenylalanine, totals 11 residues. Only the CDR3 DNA stays, 33 bases, in frame from base 1. The immunoSEQ Assay, a bias-controlled multiplex PCR, was used to amplify TCRbeta CDR3 regions from genomic DNA. As for how the authors treated the data: Nucleated cell counts per sample were estimated from amplification of reference gene primers within the assay. Sequence reads were collapsed and filtered to measure the absolute abundance of every unique TCRbeta CDR3 rearrangement. For each sample, productive Simpson clonality was calculated as the square root of Simpson's diversity index over productive rearrangements. The table was pulled from immuneACCESS by TCRdb, which kept in-frame rearrangements only. Such tables lose some clones; where checked, under half of the loss comes from unresolved V genes, and the rest has no known cause. That table is the source of V, J and clone size, and D and trimming were worked out from the DNA. In this sample the table shows about 420,000 clones, 70% to 90% of which occur a single time. The top ten hold 0.8% to 0.85% of the sample.

The clonotype originates from a young man with COVID-19, enrolled during active disease. The rearrangement joined TRBV24-1 to TRBJ1-2, with a tentative D gene TRBD1 over 5 matching bases. Input material: peripheral blood. Here the CDR3 is given as CATSAGVGYTF. The sequenced DNA is TGTGCCACCAGTGCGGGGGTAGGCTACACCTTC.